The 20 T cell receptor beta chains below all came from one sample that was sequenced in a study of shared T cell receptors in the human thymus. Method: immunoSEQ multiplex PCR; TCRdb's copy keeps in-frame clones and lacks some. This table has more than 550,000 clones, 70% to 90% appearing once. These data were also filed under a second study, of human thymus T cells.

Sequences were obtained from thymocytes. These TCRs come from a girl younger than two with a congenital heart defect.

The chain combines TRBV5-1 with TRBJ2-1, with 8 nucleotides matching TRBD1. CDR1 and CDR2 (germline): SGHRS, YFSETQ. With V trimmed by 4 bases and J by 5 bases, 20 bases remained unmatched. The CDR3 length is 19 residues. The CDR3 reads CASSHQTGAPFVGDNEQFF. Here the CDR3 DNA reads TGCGCCAGCAGCCACCAGACAGGGGCCCCGTTTGTGGGGGACAATGAGCAGTTCTTC.

This chain joins TRBV5-4 and TRBJ2-1; possibly TRBD1 for D (6 bases). The CDR3 has 16 residues. Trimming took off 2 bases at V and 0 bases at J, with 12 bases between the two ends. CDR1 and CDR2 (germline): SGHNT, YYREEE (reference sequence). This chain's CDR3 is CASSFTGPSSYNEQFF. CDR3 DNA: TGTGCCAGCAGCTTTACAGGGCCGAGCTCCTACAATGAGCAGTTCTTC.

The rearrangement uses TRBV28 and TRBJ2-1; 8 nucleotides agree with TRBD1. CDR1 is MDHEN and CDR2 is SYDVKM in the germline V gene. The CDR3 has 11 amino acids. V lost 6 bases to trimming and J lost 15 bases; unmatched junction nucleotides: 7. The CDR3 DNA is TGTGCCAGCAGCCTCGGACAGGGTAGGTTCTTC. Protein product: CASSLGQGRFF.

The rearrangement joins TRBV14 to TRBJ1-2; possible D gene TRBD1, 5 bases. The V end lost 1 base, the J end lost 3 bases, and 12 bases lay between the germline ends. Germline lookup yields CDR1 SGHDN and CDR2 FVKESK. This CDR3 is 15 amino acids long. Here the CDR3 DNA reads TGTGCCAGCAGCCAAGGTGAAAACAGGTACTATGGCTACACCTTC. Its protein product is CASSQGENRYYGYTF.

This rearrangement joins TRBV9 to TRBJ1-6, with D unresolved. Trimming removed 0 bases at V and 13 bases at J, with 11 bases between. The CDR3 has 13 residues. Germline CDR1 reads SGDLS; CDR2 reads YYNGEE. The CDR3: CASSVDEKPPLHF. The CDR3 DNA sequence: TGTGCCAGCAGCGTAGATGAGAAACCGCCCCTCCACTTT.

This chain uses TRBV4-3 with TRBJ1-6; 10 positions match TRBD1. Germline CDR1 reads LGHNA; CDR2 reads YSLEER. This CDR3 contains 18 residues. The V segment lost 3 bases and the J segment 1 base; nucleotides outside the gene matches: 6. CDR3 in DNA: TGCGCCAGCAGCCACGGGACAGGGGAGAGGTCCTATAATTCACCCCTCCACTTT. Its translation: CASSHGTGERSYNSPLHF.

The chain uses TRBV5-1 and TRBJ2-5, with 8 bases matching TRBD2. This CDR3 contains 16 residues. Germline V gives CDR1 SGHRS, CDR2 YFSETQ. The V and J ends lost 0 bases and 1 base, in that order; junction bases with no gene match: 5. In DNA form, the CDR3 reads TGCGCCAGCAGCTTGGATCAGCGGGGGATCCAAGAGACCCAGTACTTC. Its protein is CASSLDQRGIQETQYF. Full variable domain (rest looked up from reference TRBV5-1 and TRBJ2-5): KAGVTQTPRYLIKTRGQQVTLSCSPISGHRSVSWYQQTPGQGLQFLFEYFSETQRNKGNFPGRFSGRQFSNSRSEMNVSTLELGDSALYLCASSLDQRGIQETQYFGPGTRLLVL.

The sample holds one count of this clone. The chain employs TRBV6-1 and TRBJ2-3; tentatively, D is TRBD1 (6 bases). CDR3 size: 14 residues. Germline values: CDR1 MNHNS, CDR2 SASEGT. V lost 2 bases to trimming and J lost 1 base, with 7 bases between them. CDR3 protein: CASSERQGTDTQYF. The CDR3 DNA reads as TGTGCCAGCAGTGAACGACAGGGCACAGATACGCAGTATTTT.

The CDR3 coding sequence is TGTGCCAGCAGCGTAGCTCCAGGGATCTATGGCTACACCTTC. Its protein is CASSVAPGIYGYTF. The chain uses TRBV9 and TRBJ1-2; D might be TRBD1 (5 bases). CDR1 is SGDLS, CDR2 YYNGEE, per germline. This CDR3 has 14 residues. Between the trimmed V and J ends, which lost 0 bases and 4 bases, there was a span of 10 bases.

The V gene is TRBV2, the J gene TRBJ1-5; TRBD1 agrees at 10 bases. The CDR3 spans 16 residues. Trimming cost V 8 bases and J 6 bases; bases outside gene matches: 13. Germline V gene data show CDR1 as SNHLY and CDR2 as FYNNEI. The CDR3 region is CASRFRDRGLRQPQHF. The CDR3 nucleotides read TGTGCCAGCCGTTTCCGGGACAGGGGCCTGCGTCAGCCCCAGCATTTT.

The rearrangement uses TRBV28 and TRBJ1-2; D remains ambiguous. The V end was cut by 0 bases, the J end by 5 bases, with 10 bases between. The CDR3 spans 14 residues. CDR1 is MDHEN and CDR2 is SYDVKM in the germline V gene. The CDR3 DNA reads as TGTGCCAGCAGTTTATGGGGCCAGGCTTATGGCTACACCTTC. Amino acids: CASSLWGQAYGYTF.

V usage is TRBV5-1 and J usage is TRBJ2-1; the D gene is possibly TRBD2 (7 bases). This CDR3 region has 15 residues. In germline, CDR1 is SGHRS, CDR2 YFSETQ. Trimming removed 6 bases from V and 7 bases from J, with 20 bases in between. The CDR3 DNA reads TGCGCCAGCACCATGGGGGGGGGCGCGAGGAATGAGCAGTTCTTC. It translates to CASTMGGGARNEQFF.

The chain recombines TRBV4-1 with TRBJ2-3, with 10 bases matching TRBD2. CDR3 length equals 15 residues. V dropped 4 bases and J dropped 2; count of bases not matched to a gene: 3. Germline loops: CDR1 MGHRA, CDR2 YSYEKL. The CDR3 region has the DNA TGCGCCAGCAGCCTCGGGACTAGCGACACAGATACGCAGTATTTT. Protein sequence: CASSLGTSDTDTQYF.

V and J are TRBV10-1 and TRBJ1-5; the match to TRBD1 covers 12 bases. This CDR3 is 20 amino acids long. In germline, CDR1 is WNHNN, CDR2 SYGVQD (reference sequence). Trimming took 6 bases from V and 6 from J; bases not matched to a gene: 21. Here the CDR3 reads CASRSAWDRGRLGSGQPQHF. In nucleotides, the CDR3 is TGCGCCAGCAGATCAGCCTGGGACAGGGGGCGCCTAGGAAGTGGTCAGCCCCAGCATTTT.

The chain is built from TRBV11-2 and TRBJ2-5; 8 bases line up with TRBD1. From germline, CDR1 is SGHAT and CDR2 FQNNGV. The J segment lost 4 bases and the V segment lost 5 bases, leaving 21 bases of the junction unmatched. This CDR3 contains 19 residues. The CDR3 is CASSPWTGINYVSRETQYF. CDR3 in DNA: TGTGCCAGCAGCCCATGGACAGGGATTAATTACGTGTCGAGAGAGACCCAGTACTTC. Combining the CDR3 with reference TRBV11-2 and TRBJ2-5 gives the whole variable domain EAGVAQSPRYKIIEKRQSVAFWCNPISGHATLYWYQQILGQGPKLLIQFQNNGVVDDSQLPKDRFSAERLKGVDSTLKIQPAKLEDSAVYLCASSPWTGINYVSRETQYFGPGTRLLVL.

This chain connects TRBV30 to TRBJ2-1; the D gene is possibly TRBD2 (7 bases). Germline V lookup: CDR1 GTSNPN, CDR2 SVGIG (reference sequence). This CDR3 is 14 amino acids long. Trimming took off 4 bases at V and 5 bases at J, with 15 bases between the two ends. The CDR3 sequence is CAWMGGGPDNEQFF. In nucleotides, the CDR3 is TGTGCCTGGATGGGGGGGGGCCCTGACAATGAGCAGTTCTTC.

The rearrangement uses TRBV28 and TRBJ1-2, with 7 bases matching TRBD1. CDR1 and CDR2 (germline): MDHEN, SYDVKM. The V gene end was trimmed by 6 bases and the J gene end by 4 bases; junction bases not matched to a gene: 14. This CDR3 has 16 amino acids. CDR3 coding DNA: TGTGCCAGCAGGTTCCCCCGCGGACAGGTCGGCTATGGCTACACCTTC. This sequence encodes CASRFPRGQVGYGYTF.

The V and J genes are TRBV2 and TRBJ1-5; 7 bases line up with TRBD1. The CDR3 has 15 amino acids. Per germline, CDR1 SNHLY and CDR2 FYNNEI. Trimming took 4 bases from V and 4 from J; bases not matched to a gene: 7. Here the CDR3 DNA reads TGTGCCAGCAGTGCCTCGGGACAGTCAAATCAGCCCCAGCATTTT. Amino acids: CASSASGQSNQPQHF.

The rearrangement joins TRBV6-6 to TRBJ1-1, with D possibly being TRBD1 (6 bases). The CDR3 loop spans 13 amino acids. Germline-derived CDR1 and CDR2 are MNHNY and SVGAGI (reference sequence). V lost 1 base and J lost 7, with 10 bases in between. The CDR3 coding sequence is TGTGCCAGCAGTTACTGGGAGGGGGTTGAAGCTTTCTTT. Its protein product is CASSYWEGVEAFF.

V gene TRBV11-2 combines with J gene TRBJ2-5; D might be TRBD1 (5 bases). The germline gives CDR1 SGHAT, CDR2 FQNNGV. Trimming left V 1 base short and J 3 bases short, with 9 bases between. This CDR3 has 14 residues. Here the CDR3 reads CASSLGQHKETQYF. CDR3 coding DNA: TGTGCCAGCAGCTTAGGACAGCATAAAGAGACCCAGTACTTC.